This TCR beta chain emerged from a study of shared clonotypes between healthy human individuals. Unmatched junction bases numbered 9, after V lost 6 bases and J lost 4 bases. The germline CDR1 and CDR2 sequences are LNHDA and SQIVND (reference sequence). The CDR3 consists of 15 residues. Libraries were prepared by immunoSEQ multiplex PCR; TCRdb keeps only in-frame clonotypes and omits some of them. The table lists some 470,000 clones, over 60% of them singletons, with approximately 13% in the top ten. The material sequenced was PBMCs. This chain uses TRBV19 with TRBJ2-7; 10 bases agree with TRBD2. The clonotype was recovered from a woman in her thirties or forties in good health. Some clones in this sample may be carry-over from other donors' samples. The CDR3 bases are TGTGCCAGTAGCTCACAAGGGACTAGCGAGTACGAGCAGTACTTC. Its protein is CASSSQGTSEYEQYF.